This T cell receptor (beta chain) was documented in a study of cytomegalovirus exposure and HLA in healthy donors. From germline, CDR1 is SGHTA and CDR2 FQGNSA. V dropped 3 bases and J dropped 0 bases, with 14 bases sitting between them. This CDR3 region has 16 residues. Researchers ran the PCR with 60 Vbeta and 13 Jbeta primers. Measured with immunoSEQ multiplex PCR; TCRdb has only the in-frame clones, and not every one. The sample has 90,000 to 100,000 clones; around 74% are singletons. Healthy bone marrow donors made up the donors. The sequencing input was PBMCs. The chain is built from TRBV7-2 and TRBJ2-5, with TRBD2 as a possible D gene (6 bases). The TCR originated in a male donor in good health and CMV-seronegative. CDR3 region: CASSLGVSGDQETQYF. The CDR3 region has the DNA TGTGCCAGCAGCTTGGGTGTTTCGGGAGACCAAGAGACCCAGTACTTC.